A selection of T cell receptor beta chains follows, all from one sample in a study of blood T cell repertoires in COVID-19. The data were produced by immunoSEQ multiplex PCR, yet TCRdb's version contains in-frame clones alone and is incomplete. Here the sample spans roughly 170,000 clones, approximately 86% being singletons. Sequencing was carried out using peripheral blood. These receptors were collected from a man aged 55 to 70 who had recovered from COVID-19. Each CDR3 is given with its conserved first and last residue. The D gene is left open where the match is weak. Rows may omit the clone size; those that give it use once, few, many or a size class.

D gene: TRBD1
clone size: -
J gene: TRBJ2-7
V gene: TRBV3-1/TRBV3-2
CDR3 DNA: TGTGCCAGCAGCCAGCAGACAGGGCCCTACGAGCAGTACTTC
CDR3 protein: CASSQQTGPYEQYF

D gene: -
clone size: -
J gene: TRBJ2-7
V gene: TRBV5-4
CDR3 DNA: TGTGCCAGCAGTTCGAGAAACTCCTACGAGCAGTACTTC
CDR3 protein: CASSSRNSYEQYF

D gene: -
clone size: once
J gene: TRBJ1-1
V gene: TRBV12-3/TRBV12-4
CDR3 DNA: TGTGCCAGCAGTTTCCCCCACTTCACTGAAGCTTTCTTT
CDR3 protein: CASSFPHFTEAFF

D gene: -
clone size: -
J gene: TRBJ1-2
V gene: TRBV12-3/TRBV12-4
CDR3 DNA: TGTGCCAGCCGTTTCCCCTATAACTATGGCTACACCTTC
CDR3 protein: CASRFPYNYGYTF

D gene: -
clone size: -
J gene: TRBJ1-2
V gene: TRBV2
CDR3 DNA: TGTGCCAGCAGTGAACTGGGGGCTCATGGCTACACCTTC
CDR3 protein: CASSELGAHGYTF

D gene: TRBD1
clone size: -
J gene: TRBJ2-1
V gene: TRBV10-3
CDR3 DNA: TGTGCCATCAGGGGACAGGGGGCCTACAATGAGCAGTTCTTC
CDR3 protein: CAIRGQGAYNEQFF

D gene: TRBD2
clone size: few
J gene: TRBJ2-1
V gene: TRBV9
CDR3 DNA: TGTGCCAGCTCCAGGAGCGGGGGGCCTCGATTCTTC
CDR3 protein: CASSRSGGPRFF

D gene: TRBD2
clone size: -
J gene: TRBJ2-1
V gene: TRBV11-2
CDR3 DNA: TGTGCCAGCAGCCCTTCCGGTGCTAGCGGGGCCTACAATGAGCAGTTCTTC
CDR3 protein: CASSPSGASGAYNEQFF

D gene: -
clone size: -
J gene: TRBJ1-4
V gene: TRBV5-8
CDR3 DNA: TGTGCCAGCAGCTTCGACGGAGCCAATGAAAAACTGTTTTTT
CDR3 protein: CASSFDGANEKLFF

D gene: -
clone size: once
J gene: TRBJ2-5
V gene: TRBV9
CDR3 DNA: TGTGCCAGCAGCCTAGACGGACAGATCGGAAAGACCCAGTACTTC
CDR3 protein: CASSLDGQIGKTQYF

D gene: -
clone size: -
J gene: TRBJ2-7
V gene: TRBV7-3
CDR3 DNA: TGTGCCAGCAGCCCCACCGGTTCCTACGAGCAGTACTTC
CDR3 protein: CASSPTGSYEQYF